This TCR beta chain originates from a study of T cell responses to AZD1222 COVID-19 vaccine. Sequencing was performed with immunoSEQ multiplex PCR; in TCRdb, only in-frame clones are kept and a portion is missing. The sample has more than 75,000 clones, about 91% seen once. CDR1 is MDHEN and CDR2 is SYDVKM in the germline V gene. Trimming took off 3 bases at V and 7 bases at J, with 16 bases between the two ends. The length of the CDR3 is 15 residues. The chain carries TRBV28 and TRBJ2-1; TRBD1 might be the D (6 bases). The sequence came from an adult in good health. The source was peripheral blood, collected on day 0 of AZD1222 vaccination. The CDR3 loop is CASSFLIGQGNEQFF. The CDR3 bases are TGTGCCAGCAGTTTTCTGATCGGCCAGGGGAATGAGCAGTTCTTC.